This TCR beta chain appears in the sequencing data of a study of identical twins. Whole-study findings and limits: For cord blood, abundant beta clonotypes had fewer insertions, unlike memory repertoires, which showed none. Conclusions came from cross-sectional statistical analysis, not from following the same donors. Analyses of zero insertions could be partly confounded by invariant MAIT and iNKT cells. Weaker excess sharing between twins was seen in beta out-of-frame sequences.

The V end lost 1 base, the J end lost 4 bases, and 5 bases lay between the germline ends. The CDR3 spans 13 residues. Germline values: CDR1 SNHLY, CDR2 FYNNEI. Note on this clonotype: The target antigen is unknown.

TCRdb reprocessed the 5' RACE reads with MiXCR, giving one entry per CDR3 protein. The table has more than 400,000 distinct CDR3 sequences, around 15% seen once; the top ten hold around 0.4%. The same data also contributed to another study, on yellow fever vaccine responses in identical twins.

The sequencing sample was made of CD4+ T cells sorted from blood. The sequence came from a woman younger than 30 in good health. The genes are TRBV2 and TRBJ2-1, with D possibly being TRBD2 (5 bases). CDR3 residues: CASSEGEYNEQFF. CDR3 in DNA: TGTGCCAGCAGTGAAGGGGAGTACAATGAGCAGTTCTTC.